Listed here are 3 T cell receptor beta chains from one sample, sequenced in a study of Ad26.COV2.S vaccination and SARS-CoV-2 variants. This sample's treatment: some 20 received Ad26.COV2.S at low or high dose, single or two shots; about five received placebo; per-sample allocation not given. Material that was analyzed had been drawn on day 63 after the first vaccine or placebo injection. Clones were read by immunoSEQ multiplex PCR, and TCRdb kept only the in-frame ones, dropping some. The sample records fewer than 500,000 clones, around 90% being singletons. Sample: peripheral blood, taken in a trial of Ad26.COV2.S vaccine versus placebo. The receptors come from a person between 18 and 59 years old who received the Ad26.COV2.S COVID-19 vaccine or a placebo.

V and J are TRBV4-3 and TRBJ1-4; D is undetermined. V shed 1 base and J shed 8 bases, with 11 bases lying between them. The CDR3 spans 14 residues. Germline CDR1 is LGHNA and CDR2 is YSLEER. Here the CDR3 reads CASSQGGFREKLFF. CDR3 DNA sequence: TGCGCCAGCAGCCAAGGGGGATTTCGCGAAAAACTGTTTTTT.

As concerns this clone: This sample includes further DNA sequences coding for the same CDR3. V gene TRBV3-1 (or the pseudogene TRBV3-2) combines with J gene TRBJ2-7; 10 positions agree with TRBD1. CDR3 length: 14 amino acids. Looked up from germline, CDR1 is LGHDT and CDR2 is YNNKEL (reference sequence). V gave up 4 bases and J gave up 2 bases; unmatched junction bases: 2. CDR3 sequence (DNA): TGTGCCAGCAGCCCCGGGACAGGGGCCTACGAGCAGTACTTC. Translated: CASSPGTGAYEQYF.

The rearrangement joins TRBV27 to TRBJ2-1, with 7 bases lining up with TRBD1. Trimming cost V 4 bases and J 8 bases; bases outside gene matches: 5. The CDR3 contains 13 residues. The germline gives CDR1 MNHEY, CDR2 SMNVEV (reference sequence). The CDR3 loop reads CASSSYRGDEQFF. CDR3 in DNA: TGTGCCAGCAGTTCGTACAGGGGTGATGAGCAGTTCTTC.